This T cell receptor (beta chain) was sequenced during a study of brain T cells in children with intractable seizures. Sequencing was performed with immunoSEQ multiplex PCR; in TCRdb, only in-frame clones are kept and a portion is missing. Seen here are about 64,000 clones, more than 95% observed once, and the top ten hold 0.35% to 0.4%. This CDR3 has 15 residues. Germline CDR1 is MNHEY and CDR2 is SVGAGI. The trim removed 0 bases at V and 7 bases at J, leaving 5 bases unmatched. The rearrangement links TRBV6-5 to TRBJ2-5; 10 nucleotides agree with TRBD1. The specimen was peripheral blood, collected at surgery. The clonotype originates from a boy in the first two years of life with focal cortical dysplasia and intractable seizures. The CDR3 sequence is CASSYSTGGAGTQYF. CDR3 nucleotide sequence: TGTGCCAGCAGTTACTCGACAGGGGGCGCGGGGACCCAGTACTTC.